Below, 14 T cell receptor beta chains from the same sample are listed, as sequenced in a study of tumor-infiltrating lymphocytes in primary liver carcinoma. cDNA specific to TCR beta was made from approximately 0.55 ug of total RNA, with a constant-region primer employed for priming. ARM-PCR was slightly modified, and three nested multiplex PCR rounds with it gave rise to the TCR beta libraries. Use of TRBV1-TRBV30 forward primers with a C-beta reverse primer characterized the first two PCR rounds, which lasted roughly 11 cycles each. TCRdb passed the multiplex PCR reads through MiXCR, listing each CDR3 protein once. This repertoire shows hundreds of thousands of distinct CDR3 sequences, nearly 60% found once; its top ten account for over 15%. Germline DNA was also extracted, while the blood RNA originated from unsorted whole blood. The material sequenced was peripheral blood. The source is a woman aged 30 to 39 with primary liver carcinoma and hepatitis B virus infection.

Notes on this clonotype: A much larger clonotype is one base distant, so this may be a read error. The chain uses TRBV13 and TRBJ2-3; D uncertain. The J call may be wrong; the DNA end is better matched by TRBJ1-5. Germline CDR1 PRHDT, CDR2 FYEKMQ (reference sequence). This CDR3 contains 12 residues. In DNA, the CDR3 is TGTGCCAGCAGCCCCTATACAGATACGCAGCATTTT. Residues: CASSPYTDTQHF.

J is TRBJ2-3 and V is TRBV7-8; D is unclear. Germline V lookup: CDR1 SGHVS, CDR2 FQNEAQ. The CDR3 runs to 12 residues. V lost 1 base, J lost 12 bases, and 11 bases lay in between. DNA of the CDR3: TGTGCCAGCAGCTTAGACACGGCTTTCCAGTATTTT. Encoded protein: CASSLDTAFQYF.

V is TRBV5-6 and J is TRBJ2-7; TRBD2 matches 7 bases. V lost 4 bases, J lost 9 bases, and 10 bases stayed unmatched. Germline CDR1 is SGHDT and CDR2 is YYEEEE. The CDR3 is made up of 13 amino acids. The CDR3 nucleotides read TGTGCCAGCAGCACTCCTAGCGGAAGAGCGCAGTACTTC. This gives the protein CASSTPSGRAQYF.

On this clonotype: Since no conserved phenylalanine or tryptophan closes the CDR3, a read error is the likely cause. This chain links TRBV6-6 with TRBJ2-4; tentatively, D is TRBD1 (6 bases). The CDR3 length is 16 residues. CDR1 is MNHNY, CDR2 SVGAGI, per germline (reference sequence). The CDR3 coding sequence is TGTGCTAGCAGTCCGGGACAAACGAGGGGCAAAAACATTCAGTACCTC. This codes for CASSPGQTRGKNIQYL.

Turning to this clonotype: As the CDR3 is not closed by the conserved phenylalanine or tryptophan, this likely results from a read error. This chain links TRBV6-1 with TRBJ2-1; 9 bases fit TRBD2. CDR3 length equals 16 residues. Germline trimming cut 3 bases from V and 8 bases from J; bases unmatched to any gene: 11. Per the germline V gene, CDR1 is MNHNS and CDR2 is SASEGT. The CDR3 protein is CASSEAGGSGYDEQFS. CDR3 bases: TGTGCCAGCAGTGAGGCGGGGGGGTCTGGGTACGATGAGCAGTTCTCC.

The chain recombines TRBV11-1 with TRBJ2-1; the match to TRBD1 covers 8 bases. CDR1 is SGHAT and CDR2 is FQDESV in the germline V gene (reference sequence). The CDR3 totals 14 residues. V was clipped by 4 bases and J by 13 bases; unmatched bases: 12. CDR3 in DNA: TGTGCCAGCAGCTCGCCGGACAGGGTTCATCAACAGTTCTTC. This sequence encodes CASSSPDRVHQQFF.

Worth noting for this clonotype: A much larger clone is a single base away; this may be a read error. This sequence joins TRBV25-1 and TRBJ2-1; D gene unclear. Per germline, CDR1 MGHDK and CDR2 SYGVNS. The V end lost 3 bases, the J end lost 7 bases, and 4 bases lay between the germline ends. The CDR3 runs to 11 residues. DNA for the CDR3: TGTGCCAGCAGTGACTGGAATGAGCAGTTCTTC. Its protein is CASSDWNEQFF.

The J gene is TRBJ2-2, the V gene TRBV30; TRBD1 is a possible D gene (6 bases). The germline CDR1 and CDR2 sequences are GTSNPN and SVGIG (reference sequence). The CDR3 contains 15 residues. With 2 bases removed from V and 1 base from J, the gap between germline ends came to 11 bases. Written as DNA, the CDR3 is TGTGCCTGGAGTCCTGGCAGGGGGAACACCGGGGAGCTGTTTTTT. It specifies CAWSPGRGNTGELFF.

Note on this clonotype: A junction end diverges from the germline sequence, so it may reflect a read error. The chain joins TRBV6-1 to TRBJ2-3; D might be TRBD1 or TRBD2, each matching 5 bases. Germline-derived CDR1 and CDR2 are MNHNS and SASEGT. The CDR3 contains 16 residues. The CDR3 here is CASSDFSGSGEYTRYF. The CDR3 coding sequence is TGTGCCAGCAGTGATTTCTCAGGGAGTGGTGAATATACGCGGTATTTT.

The chain uses TRBV7-9 and TRBJ2-3, with a possible D match to TRBD2 (6 bases). The germline V gene has CDR1 SEHNR and CDR2 FQNEAQ (reference sequence). CDR3 size: 13 residues. The V end was cut by 5 bases, the J end by 3 bases, with 9 bases between. CDR3 DNA: TGTGCCAGCAGCACGAGCGGGACAGATACGCAGTATTTT. Translating gives CASSTSGTDTQYF.

This clonotype was seen only once. CDR3 nucleotide sequence: TGTGCCTGGGACCACGGGACAGCCCGAGTTGAAGCTTTCTTT. It translates to CAWDHGTARVEAFF. This chain uses TRBV30 with TRBJ1-1; 7 bases are a match to TRBD1. Germline V gives CDR1 GTSNPN, CDR2 SVGIG (reference sequence). V lost 5 bases, J lost 7 bases, and 13 bases stayed unmatched. CDR3 length: 14 residues.

Only a few counts were recorded for this clonotype. The rearrangement links TRBV7-9 to TRBJ1-2, with unresolved D. The V and J ends lost 5 bases and 6 bases respectively, with 13 bases between them. The CDR3 is 13 amino acids. Germline V gene sequence: CDR1 SEHNR, CDR2 FQNEAQ (reference sequence). CDR3 nucleotide sequence: TGTGCCAGCAGCAGAGAGAGGAGTGATGGCTACACCTTC. Encoded protein: CASSRERSDGYTF.

Notes on this clonotype: A read error is possible here, since a much larger clone lies one base away. This chain uses TRBV4-2 with TRBJ1-5; D might be TRBD1 (5 bases). The V gene's germline CDR1 is LGHNA and CDR2 YNFKEQ. The CDR3 has 17 amino acids. Deletions cut 0 bases from V and 3 bases from J, with 15 bases between. The CDR3 nucleotides read TGTGCCAGCAGCCAAGAAGGGTGGGGGAGGGACAATCAGCCCCAGCATTTT. This codes for CASSQEGWGRDNQPQHF.

This clonotype was counted a few times. The V gene is TRBV7-9, the J gene TRBJ1-1; a possible D gene is TRBD1 (5 bases). V was clipped by 3 bases and J by 4 bases, with 12 bases between them. CDR1 is SEHNR, CDR2 FQNEAQ, per germline (reference sequence). The CDR3 extends over 14 amino acids. CDR3 in DNA: TGTGCCAGCAGCTTCGGCAGGGTGGGCACTGAAGCTTTCTTT. Its translation: CASSFGRVGTEAFF.